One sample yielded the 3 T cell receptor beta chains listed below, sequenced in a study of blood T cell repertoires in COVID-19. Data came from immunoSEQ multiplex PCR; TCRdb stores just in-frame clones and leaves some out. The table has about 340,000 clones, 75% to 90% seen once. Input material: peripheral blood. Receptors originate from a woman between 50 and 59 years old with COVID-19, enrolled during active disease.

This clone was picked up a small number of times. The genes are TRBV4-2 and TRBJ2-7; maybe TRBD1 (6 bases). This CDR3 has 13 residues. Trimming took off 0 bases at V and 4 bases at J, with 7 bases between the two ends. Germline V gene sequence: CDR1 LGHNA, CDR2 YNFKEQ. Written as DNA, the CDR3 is TGTGCCAGCAGCCAAGATAGGGGGTACGAGCAGTACTTC. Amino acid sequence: CASSQDRGYEQYF.

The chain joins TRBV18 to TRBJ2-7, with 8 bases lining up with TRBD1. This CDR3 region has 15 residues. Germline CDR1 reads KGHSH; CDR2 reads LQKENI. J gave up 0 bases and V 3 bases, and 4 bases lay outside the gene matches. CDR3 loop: CASSPGQGYSYEQYF. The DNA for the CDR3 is TGTGCCAGCTCACCCGGACAGGGATACTCCTACGAGCAGTACTTC.

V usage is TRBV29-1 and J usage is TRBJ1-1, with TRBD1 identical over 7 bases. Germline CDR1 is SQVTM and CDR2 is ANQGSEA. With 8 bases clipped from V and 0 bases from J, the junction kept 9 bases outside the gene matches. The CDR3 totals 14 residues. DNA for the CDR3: TGCAGCTCAGAGACAGGGTTGGTGAACACTGAAGCTTTCTTT. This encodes CSSETGLVNTEAFF.